This T cell receptor (beta chain) emerged from a study of shared clonotypes between healthy human individuals. The CDR3 loop spans 19 amino acids. Investigators divided CD4+ cells into CD45RA+ naive and CD45RA-negative memory subsets. Assay used: immunoSEQ multiplex PCR; TCRdb lists only in-frame clones, some missing. This sample yields more than 2,000,000 clones, of which around nine tenths are seen a single time; about 0.13% belongs to the top ten. The sample consisted of naive CD4+ T cells sorted from blood. The subset denotes: CD45RA+ positively selected. This TCR was sampled from a man between 18 and 35 years old in good health. This chain uses TRBV21-1 with TRBJ2-5; the table assigns TRBD2, which was not confirmed against the DNA. TRBV21-1 is recorded as a pseudogene. The CDR3 bases are TGTGCCAGCAGCAAAAGGGGAGGGCTAGCGGGAGGAGGAGGAGAGACCCAGTACTTC. Its protein product is CASSKRGGLAGGGGETQYF.